This T cell receptor (beta chain) was observed in a study of shared clonotypes between healthy human individuals. The V gene end was trimmed by 1 base and the J gene end by 4 bases; junction bases not matched to a gene: 6. The CDR3 has 15 amino acids. Germline CDR1 is SGHRS and CDR2 is YFSETQ. The assay was immunoSEQ multiplex PCR, and TCRdb's table has in-frame clones only and misses some. The profile covers fewer than 400,000 clones, with around 67% appearing a single time and approximately 10% taken by the ten largest. The V gene is TRBV5-1, the J gene TRBJ2-3, with 7 bases fitting TRBD1. The source is a man aged 25-40 years in good health. Sequencing was done on a sample of memory CD4+ T cells sorted from blood. Subset: CD45RA-negative fraction. The CDR3 spells CASSLTGVVPDTQYF. The CDR3 nucleotides are TGCGCCAGCAGCTTGACAGGGGTTGTCCCAGATACGCAGTATTTT. Full variable domain (outside the CDR3, taken from reference TRBV5-1 and TRBJ2-3): KAGVTQTPRYLIKTRGQQVTLSCSPISGHRSVSWYQQTPGQGLQFLFEYFSETQRNKGNFPGRFSGRQFSNSRSEMNVSTLELGDSALYLCASSLTGVVPDTQYFGPGTRLTVL.